The T cell receptor beta chain under discussion was sequenced for a study of blood T cell repertoires in COVID-19. Study-wide context: PBMCs, B-cell-depleted T cells, or T cells were the source of the cDNA or gDNA that made up the material.

Libraries were prepared by immunoSEQ multiplex PCR; TCRdb keeps only in-frame clonotypes and omits some of them. The data contain 150,000 to 180,000 clones, 65% to 90% of them seen just once; the ten biggest clones take up around 9.8%. CDR3 size: 15 residues. CDR1 and CDR2 (germline): MDHEN, SYDVKM. V gave up 6 bases and J gave up 0 bases; unmatched junction bases: 5. Source material: peripheral blood. V gene TRBV28 combines with J gene TRBJ1-3; 7 positions agree with TRBD1. This TCR came from a woman aged 45-59 years with acute or convalescent COVID-19. The chain's CDR3 is CASRGTASSGNTIYF. As DNA, the CDR3 is TGTGCCAGCAGAGGGACAGCGAGCTCTGGAAACACCATATATTTT.